The entry below gives a single T cell receptor (beta chain) sequence along with its context. What it recognizes is unknown. These data belong to a study of shared clonotypes between healthy human individuals. The assay was carried out at the deep level. Data came from immunoSEQ multiplex PCR; TCRdb stores just in-frame clones and leaves some out. The sample yields roughly 2,000,000 clones, over 85% seen once. CDR1 SGHVS and CDR2 FQNEAQ come from the germline V gene. The CDR3 contains 15 residues. Trimming at V came to 5 bases and at J to 12 bases, leaving 7 bases not matched to a gene. Overall study findings and caveats: A handful of donors showed sharing of around 5% of naive CD4 clonotypes. When compared with the clonotypes that were shared by all four sorted-subset donors, the non-shared clonotypes turned out to have lower generation probabilities. It was the few donors that limited the genetic and exposure-history diversity represented.

Naivety among CD8 cells was defined by CD45RO negativity and positive CCR7 selection, thereby excluding terminally differentiated effector memory CD45RA+ cells. This clonotype was sampled from a man between 18 and 35 years old in good health. Some clones in this sample may be carry-over from other donors' samples. Sequenced input: naive CD8+ T cells from PBMCs. The chain has TRBV7-8 and TRBJ2-1, with TRBD2 matching over 16 bases. CDR3 in amino acids: CASSTGLAGGAVQFF. The CDR3 nucleotides are TGTGCCAGCAGCACGGGACTAGCGGGGGGGGCGGTGCAGTTCTTC.